This TCR beta chain was sequenced for a study of cytotoxic CD8 clonotypes in ibrutinib-treated CLL. Across the study: Partial responses totalled 24 and complete responses 2; after median around 72 months, about 14 remained remitted and roughly twelve progressed.

Measured with immunoSEQ multiplex PCR; TCRdb has only the in-frame clones, and not every one. Of about 200,000 clones in the sample, 72% are singletons; the top ten hold 13%. Study-level points and caveats: Public clonotypes, rarely seen, contracted or held steady on treatment.

Concerning this clone: Antigen unknown.

Library input was about 2.2 micrograms of DNA from cryopreserved PBMCs. The CDR3 has 13 residues. The germline gives CDR1 MNHEY, CDR2 SMNVEV (reference sequence). V was clipped by 4 bases and J by 4 bases, with 8 bases between them. Here the sequenced sample was PBMCs, taken after 24 months of ibrutinib treatment. The TCR sequence derives from a human donor with chronic lymphocytic leukemia. The rearrangement uses TRBV27 and TRBJ1-3; D unresolved. The CDR3: CASSSEMGNTIYF. In DNA form, the CDR3 reads TGTGCCAGCAGTTCAGAAATGGGAAACACCATATATTTT.